The next 30 T cell receptor beta chains were all read from a single sample in a study of shared clonotypes between healthy human individuals. The table came from immunoSEQ multiplex PCR; TCRdb's copy has only in-frame clones and leaves some out. The data show around 700,000 clones, with less than 85% seen just once and approximately 1.6% held by the top ten. Sequencing was performed on memory CD4+ T cells sorted from blood. The subset was: CD45RA-negative fraction. The source is a woman aged 30 to 39 in good health.

The chain has TRBV5-1 and TRBJ2-1; 13 nucleotides match TRBD2. The ends lost 4 bases at V and 6 bases at J; junction bases unmatched: 7. Germline lookup yields CDR1 SGHRS and CDR2 YFSETQ. CDR3 length: 16 amino acids. CDR3 nucleotide sequence: TGCGCCAGCAGCCTCACCGGGACTAGCGGGATCAATGAGCAGTTCTTC. Protein product: CASSLTGTSGINEQFF. Based on the CDR3 plus reference TRBV5-1 and TRBJ2-1, the full variable domain is KAGVTQTPRYLIKTRGQQVTLSCSPISGHRSVSWYQQTPGQGLQFLFEYFSETQRNKGNFPGRFSGRQFSNSRSEMNVSTLELGDSALYLCASSLTGTSGINEQFFGPGTRLTVL.

The rearrangement links TRBV6-6 to TRBJ1-3, with D uncertain. The V gene lost 6 bases and the J gene lost 4 bases, with 10 bases spanning the gap. CDR3 size: 13 residues. Germline V lookup: CDR1 MNHNY, CDR2 SVGAGI (reference sequence). The CDR3 loop is CASSRPGGNTIYF. CDR3 nucleotides: TGTGCCAGCAGCCGACCGGGGGGAAACACCATATATTTT.

V is TRBV28 and J is TRBJ1-1; the match to TRBD1 covers 9 bases. CDR3 length: 18 amino acids. V trimming: 0 bases; J trimming: 1 base; junction bases outside the gene matches: 9. Germline V gene lookup returns CDR1 MDHEN and CDR2 SYDVKM. The CDR3 DNA reads TGTGCCAGCAGTTTATGGCCTAGACAGGGGGGGAGGAACACTGAAGCTTTCTTT. It translates to CASSLWPRQGGRNTEAFF.

V is TRBV28 and J is TRBJ1-1; 12 nucleotides line up with TRBD1. The CDR3 is 16 residues long. V gave up 6 bases and J gave up 11 bases; unmatched junction bases: 16. The V gene's germline CDR1 is MDHEN and CDR2 SYDVKM. CDR3 coding DNA: TGTGCCAGCAGCTTCCCGGGACAGGGGGCATCAGGGGGTGCTTTCTTT. This sequence encodes CASSFPGQGASGGAFF.

This rearrangement joins TRBV2 to TRBJ1-5; D is uncertain. CDR1 is SNHLY, CDR2 FYNNEI, per germline. Trimming removed 4 bases at V and 2 bases at J, with 9 bases between. This CDR3 has 14 residues. CDR3: CASSVGVGNQPQHF. The CDR3 coding sequence is TGTGCCAGCAGTGTCGGGGTTGGCAATCAGCCCCAGCATTTT.

The chain employs TRBV27 and TRBJ1-1, with D unresolved. The germline V and J ends were trimmed by 4 bases and 3 bases, with 15 bases remaining between them. The CDR3 covers 15 residues. CDR1 is MNHEY, CDR2 SMNVEV, per germline (reference sequence). The CDR3 DNA is TGTGCCAGCAGTTCTACGTGGGCTGGGGACACTGAAGCTTTCTTT. This translates into CASSSTWAGDTEAFF.

V is TRBV25-1 and J is TRBJ2-5; 8 nucleotides agree with TRBD1. Germline loops: CDR1 MGHDK, CDR2 SYGVNS. The CDR3 loop spans 14 amino acids. Trimming cost V 6 bases and J 5 bases; bases outside gene matches: 8. The CDR3 sequence: CASRRTGLGETQYF. The CDR3 DNA reads as TGTGCCAGCAGGAGGACAGGGCTCGGGGAGACCCAGTACTTC.

The table lists this clone with a few counts. V usage is TRBV7-9 and J usage is TRBJ1-3; 10 bases map to TRBD1. The CDR3 is 17 residues long. V lost 3 bases to trimming and J lost 0 bases; unmatched junction nucleotides: 5. In germline, CDR1 is SEHNR, CDR2 FQNEAQ (reference sequence). DNA of the CDR3: TGTGCCAGCAGCTTCTGGGGACAGGGGATCTCTGGAAACACCATATATTTT. It translates to CASSFWGQGISGNTIYF.

The rearrangement joins TRBV5-1 to TRBJ1-5; D uncertain. Germline V lookup: CDR1 SGHRS, CDR2 YFSETQ. There are 15 residues in the CDR3. V was shortened by 0 bases and J by 7 bases, with 14 bases between the two germline ends. The CDR3 protein is CASSLDGNEGQPQHF. In nucleotides, the CDR3 is TGCGCCAGCAGCTTGGACGGTAACGAAGGGCAGCCCCAGCATTTT.

This clone was seen at least ten times. The V gene is TRBV2, the J gene TRBJ2-4, with D unresolved. V was pared by 6 bases and J by 8 bases, with 17 bases between. The CDR3 loop spans 14 amino acids. In germline, CDR1 is SNHLY, CDR2 FYNNEI. The CDR3 DNA sequence: TGTGCCAGCAGGCGTGGAGAGGCCGAGGACATTCAGTACTTC. Residues: CASRRGEAEDIQYF.

This clone was observed once. This chain uses TRBV5-4 with TRBJ1-4, with D tentatively TRBD1 (6 bases). Trimming cost V 4 bases and J 6 bases, with 10 bases left between them. This CDR3 has 13 residues. CDR1 SGHNT and CDR2 YYREEE come from the germline V gene (reference sequence). CDR3 DNA sequence: TGTGCCAGCAGCATGTGGACAGATGAAAAACTGTTTTTT. It yields the protein CASSMWTDEKLFF.

The chain is built from TRBV28 and TRBJ1-5; D unresolved. The CDR3 is 12 amino acids. CDR1 and CDR2 (germline): MDHEN, SYDVKM. Trimming shortened V by 8 bases and J by 3 bases, and 8 bases separated the two germline ends. The CDR3 loop is CASVKPNQPQHF. The DNA for the CDR3 is TGTGCCAGCGTAAAGCCCAATCAGCCCCAGCATTTT.

The genes are TRBV6-6 and TRBJ1-3, with 7 bases lining up with TRBD1. CDR1 is MNHNY and CDR2 is SVGAGI in the germline V gene (reference sequence). Germline trimming cut 6 bases from V and 0 bases from J; bases unmatched to any gene: 8. The CDR3 runs to 16 residues. This chain's CDR3 is CASRNGQAYSGNTIYF. CDR3 DNA sequence: TGTGCCAGCAGAAACGGACAGGCCTACTCTGGAAACACCATATATTTT.

The J gene is TRBJ2-2, the V gene TRBV7-6; 9 bases map to TRBD1. J gave up 6 bases and V 5 bases, and 13 bases lay outside the gene matches. Germline V CDR1 and CDR2: SGHVS, FNYEAQ. This CDR3 comprises 17 residues. The chain's CDR3 is CASSLLPGTGLPGELFF. CDR3 DNA: TGTGCCAGCAGCCTACTCCCCGGGACAGGGTTGCCCGGGGAGCTGTTTTTT.

The chain links TRBV6-5 to TRBJ2-1; 7 bases are a match to TRBD2. The germline V gene encodes CDR1 MNHEY and CDR2 SVGAGI. V shed 0 bases and J 3 bases; nucleotides not matched to a gene: 2. There are 15 residues in the CDR3. Here the CDR3 reads CASSYSAGVYNEQFF. The CDR3, as DNA: TGTGCCAGCAGTTACTCGGCGGGAGTCTACAATGAGCAGTTCTTC.

This chain joins TRBV18 and TRBJ2-4, with D hard to call. There are 13 residues in the CDR3. V was pared by 0 bases and J by 6 bases, with 6 bases between. From germline, CDR1 is KGHSH and CDR2 LQKENI. Written as DNA, the CDR3 is TGTGCCAGCTCACCACCAACTGTAAACATTCAGTACTTC. Translating it yields CASSPPTVNIQYF.

The rearrangement links TRBV28 to TRBJ2-7; possible D gene TRBD2, 6 bases. The CDR3 has 13 amino acids. Trimming took off 2 bases at V and 13 bases at J, with 18 bases between the two ends. Per the germline V gene, CDR1 is MDHEN and CDR2 is SYDVKM. CDR3 in DNA: TGTGCCAGCAGTTTACTAAGGCGGGGATCAGGTTACTTC. This gives the protein CASSLLRRGSGYF.

The V and J genes are TRBV11-2 and TRBJ2-4; the match to TRBD2 covers 10 bases. This CDR3 has 16 amino acids. V trimming: 0 bases; J trimming: 9 bases; junction bases outside the gene matches: 8. The germline V gene encodes CDR1 SGHAT and CDR2 FQNNGV. The CDR3 coding sequence is TGTGCCAGCAGCTTAGAAGCGGGAGGGCCGGTGGCCATTCAGTACTTC. It codes for CASSLEAGGPVAIQYF.

J is TRBJ2-7 and V is TRBV28; 9 bases fit TRBD2. The ends lost 3 bases at V and 3 bases at J; junction bases unmatched: 6. The CDR3 spans 15 residues. Germline V gives CDR1 MDHEN, CDR2 SYDVKM. The CDR3 DNA is TGTGCCAGCAGTTTTAGCGGGAGAGGTTTCTACGAGCAGTACTTC. This codes for CASSFSGRGFYEQYF.

This clone was observed a few times. Other DNA sequences of this sample code for an identical CDR3. The chain couples TRBV18 to TRBJ2-7, with D possibly called TRBD1 or TRBD2 (5 bases each). Trimming took 3 bases from V and 3 from J, leaving 6 bases between them. Germline values: CDR1 KGHSH, CDR2 LQKENI. The CDR3 is 12 amino acids. This CDR3 is CASSPGVYEQYF. The CDR3 nucleotides are TGTGCCAGCTCACCGGGGGTCTACGAGCAGTACTTC.

The table lists this clone with a count of one. The chain uses TRBV2 and TRBJ2-5; D not certain. The CDR3 has 14 amino acids. V shed 4 bases and J shed 2 bases, with 11 bases lying between them. In germline, CDR1 is SNHLY, CDR2 FYNNEI. The CDR3 DNA is TGTGCCAGCAGTGCTGGAGCTACACAAGAGACCCAGTACTTC. As protein: CASSAGATQETQYF.

The rearrangement joins TRBV6-5 to TRBJ2-2; 8 bases line up with TRBD2. J lost 1 base, V lost 5 bases, and 0 bases had no gene match. Germline loops: CDR1 MNHEY, CDR2 SVGAGI. The CDR3 consists of 14 residues. The CDR3 coding sequence is TGTGCCAGCAGTACTAGCGGGAACACCGGGGAGCTGTTTTTT. Translated, it gives CASSTSGNTGELFF.

The chain has TRBV5-6 and TRBJ2-5; D call uncertain. The V end was cut by 1 base, the J end by 4 bases, with 8 bases between. The CDR3 consists of 13 residues. Germline values: CDR1 SGHDT, CDR2 YYEEEE. The CDR3 sequence is CASSLLDGETQYF. CDR3 nucleotides: TGTGCCAGCAGCTTGTTGGACGGAGAGACCCAGTACTTC.

This sequence joins TRBV7-3 and TRBJ2-7; 7 bases align to TRBD1. J lost 6 bases, V lost 6 bases, and 5 bases had no gene match. CDR1 is SGHTA and CDR2 is FQGTGA in the germline V gene. The CDR3 length is 12 residues. The CDR3 spells CASSPPGGEQYF. The CDR3 nucleotides read TGTGCCAGCAGTCCACCAGGGGGCGAGCAGTACTTC.

V is TRBV4-1 and J is TRBJ2-2; 9 bases agree with TRBD2. Germline trimming cut 4 bases from V and 3 bases from J; bases unmatched to any gene: 12. Germline V gene data show CDR1 as MGHRA and CDR2 as YSYEKL. CDR3 length: 18 residues. CDR3 in amino acids: CASSPYLGAGGHTGELFF. The CDR3 region has the DNA TGCGCCAGCAGCCCCTACCTAGGAGCGGGAGGCCACACCGGGGAGCTGTTTTTT.

The sample holds a few counts of this clone. Other DNA sequences in the same sample also yield this CDR3. The rearrangement links TRBV5-1 to TRBJ1-3, with D perhaps TRBD1 (5 bases). From germline, CDR1 is SGHRS and CDR2 YFSETQ. Trimming shortened V by 3 bases and J by 0 bases, and 7 bases separated the two germline ends. The CDR3 consists of 14 residues. CDR3 loop: CASSSGGSGNTIYF. The CDR3 DNA sequence: TGCGCCAGCAGCTCCGGGGGCTCTGGAAACACCATATATTTT. The full variable domain, with the rest looked up from reference TRBV5-1 and TRBJ1-3, is KAGVTQTPRYLIKTRGQQVTLSCSPISGHRSVSWYQQTPGQGLQFLFEYFSETQRNKGNFPGRFSGRQFSNSRSEMNVSTLELGDSALYLCASSSGGSGNTIYFGEGSWLTVV.

This clone was observed once. The chain couples TRBV27 to TRBJ1-1; D is uncertain. The CDR3 totals 14 residues. The V end lost 3 bases, the J end lost 0 bases, and 8 bases lay between the germline ends. CDR1 and CDR2 from the germline V gene are MNHEY and SMNVEV (reference sequence). CDR3 sequence reads: CASSFRPMNTEAFF. The CDR3 DNA follows: TGTGCCAGCAGTTTCAGGCCGATGAACACTGAAGCTTTCTTT.

This clone was seen more than once but under ten times. The rearrangement uses TRBV11-2 and TRBJ2-1; 8 nucleotides match TRBD1. The trim removed 4 bases at V and 1 base at J, leaving 3 bases unmatched. The CDR3 sequence is 15 residues long. Per the germline V gene, CDR1 is SGHAT and CDR2 is FQNNGV. The CDR3 loop reads CASSYRDRSYNEQFF. The CDR3 bases are TGTGCCAGCAGCTACCGGGACAGGTCCTACAATGAGCAGTTCTTC.

V and J are TRBV2 and TRBJ2-3; D may be TRBD2 (5 bases). Between the trimmed V and J ends, which lost 7 bases and 3 bases, there was a span of 17 bases. Germline V gene data show CDR1 as SNHLY and CDR2 as FYNNEI. The CDR3 runs 15 residues. CDR3 region: CASTVQRPSTDTQYF. The DNA for the CDR3 is TGTGCCAGCACAGTCCAGCGGCCCAGTACAGATACGCAGTATTTT.

This chain connects TRBV11-2 to TRBJ1-3; D remains ambiguous. The ends were cut back, 6 bases at V and 3 bases at J, with 18 bases in the middle. CDR1 is SGHAT, CDR2 FQNNGV, per germline. The CDR3 consists of 16 residues. CDR3 DNA: TGTGCCAGCAGATCCCGCCTCGGCAGCCATGGAAACACCATATATTTT. It is translated as CASRSRLGSHGNTIYF. The full variable domain, in which reference TRBV11-2 and TRBJ1-3 provide the parts outside the CDR3, is EAGVAQSPRYKIIEKRQSVAFWCNPISGHATLYWYQQILGQGPKLLIQFQNNGVVDDSQLPKDRFSAERLKGVDSTLKIQPAKLEDSAVYLCASRSRLGSHGNTIYFGEGSWLTVV.